This passage covers 20 T cell receptor beta chains from one sample sequenced in a study of cytomegalovirus exposure and HLA in healthy donors. Primers included in the PCR were 60 Vbeta and 13 Jbeta primers. The table came from immunoSEQ multiplex PCR; TCRdb's copy has only in-frame clones and leaves some out. The sample consists of 80,000 to 95,000 clones, about four fifths of them appearing once. Sequencing was carried out using PBMCs. These TCRs come from a woman between 18 and 29 years old in good health and CMV-seropositive.

The rearrangement joins TRBV7-8 to TRBJ1-5, with no clear D. The V gene's germline CDR1 is SGHVS and CDR2 FQNEAQ. This CDR3 is built from 12 residues. The V gene lost 1 base and the J gene lost 7 bases, with 5 bases spanning the gap. CDR3 DNA sequence: TGTGCCAGCAGCTTAGTTGAGCAGCCCCAGCATTTT. This encodes CASSLVEQPQHF. The complete variable domain, with remaining parts taken from reference TRBV7-8 and TRBJ1-5, reads GAGVSQSPRYKVAKRGQDVALRCDPISGHVSLFWYQQALGQGPEFLTYFQNEAQLDKSGLPSDRFFAERPEGSVSTLKIQRTQQEDSAVYLCASSLVEQPQHFGDGTRLSIL.

The rearrangement joins TRBV10-3 to TRBJ2-3; perhaps TRBD2 as D (6 bases). CDR3 length equals 17 residues. CDR1 is ENHRY, CDR2 SYGVKD, per germline. V shed 8 bases and J shed 0 bases, with 21 bases lying between them. CDR3 sequence: CAIRVGGGMTSTDTQYF. CDR3 DNA: TGTGCCATCCGGGTGGGTGGCGGGATGACTAGCACAGATACGCAGTATTTT.

The genes are TRBV27 and TRBJ1-5; no definite D call. This CDR3 is 15 amino acids long. From germline, CDR1 is MNHEY and CDR2 SMNVEV (reference sequence). V dropped 6 bases and J dropped 2 bases, with 14 bases sitting between them. The CDR3 loop reads CASRSVGSGNQPQHF. Here the CDR3 DNA reads TGTGCCAGCAGGTCCGTGGGCTCGGGCAATCAGCCCCAGCATTTT.

This chain links TRBV13 with TRBJ2-5, with 12 bases lining up with TRBD2. Germline CDR1 is PRHDT and CDR2 is FYEKMQ (reference sequence). J gave up 5 bases and V 5 bases, and 9 bases lay outside the gene matches. This CDR3 is built from 16 residues. The CDR3 protein is CASSARGLAGSETQYF. The CDR3 DNA follows: TGTGCCAGCAGCGCCAGAGGACTAGCGGGGTCGGAGACCCAGTACTTC.

The rearrangement links TRBV19 to TRBJ1-5; 9 nucleotides line up with TRBD1. There are 14 residues in the CDR3. Trimming cost V 6 bases and J 14 bases; bases outside gene matches: 14. Germline lookup yields CDR1 LNHDA and CDR2 SQIVND (reference sequence). CDR3 residues: CASSGTGLNQGEHF. For the CDR3, the DNA is TGTGCCAGTAGCGGGACAGGGTTGAATCAAGGGGAGCATTTT.

The chain links TRBV5-6 to TRBJ2-1, with TRBD2 matching over 9 bases. The trim removed 2 bases at V and 4 bases at J, leaving 7 bases unmatched. From germline, CDR1 is SGHDT and CDR2 YYEEEE. CDR3 length: 16 amino acids. The CDR3 sequence is CASSFRTSGPYNEQFF. In nucleotides, the CDR3 is TGTGCCAGCAGCTTTCGCACTAGCGGGCCTTACAATGAGCAGTTCTTC.

The rearrangement joins TRBV7-8 to TRBJ2-1; 9 nucleotides match TRBD2. CDR1 and CDR2 from the germline V gene are SGHVS and FQNEAQ. This CDR3 spans 16 amino acids. The V and J ends lost 1 base and 6 bases, in that order; junction bases with no gene match: 7. In DNA form, the CDR3 reads TGTGCCAGCAGCTTAGTTTTAACTAGCGGGTTCAATGAGCAGTTCTTC. Translated: CASSLVLTSGFNEQFF.

The chain uses TRBV4-1 and TRBJ2-5; perhaps TRBD2 as D (5 bases). The V end was cut by 3 bases, the J end by 2 bases, with 16 bases between. The CDR3 runs 16 residues. From germline, CDR1 is MGHRA and CDR2 YSYEKL. CDR3: CASSHPTTGRQETQYF. The CDR3 DNA reads as TGCGCCAGCAGCCACCCAACGACGGGGAGACAAGAGACCCAGTACTTC.

The chain uses TRBV4-1 and TRBJ2-3, with TRBD2 as a possible D gene (5 bases). V lost 3 bases, J lost 4 bases, and 11 bases lay in between. Germline V CDR1 and CDR2: MGHRA, YSYEKL. The CDR3 contains 14 residues. DNA for the CDR3: TGCGCCAGCAGCCATGGGAGACTGTCAGATACGCAGTATTTT. Amino acid sequence: CASSHGRLSDTQYF.

The chain is built from TRBV18 and TRBJ1-3; D uncertain. Germline CDR1 is KGHSH and CDR2 is LQKENI. This CDR3 region has 17 residues. V lost 4 bases to trimming and J lost 0 bases, with 16 bases between them. CDR3 sequence: CASSLTHDSYSGNTIYF. The CDR3 DNA reads as TGTGCCAGCTCACTCACACACGACTCCTACTCTGGAAACACCATATATTTT. The complete variable domain, with remaining parts taken from reference TRBV18 and TRBJ1-3, reads NAGVMQNPRHLVRRRGQEARLRCSPMKGHSHVYWYRQLPEEGLKFMVYLQKENIIDESGMPKERFSAEFPKEGPSILRIQQVVRGDSAAYFCASSLTHDSYSGNTIYFGEGSWLTVV.

V is TRBV15 and J is TRBJ1-1; D remains unclear. CDR3 length: 13 residues. The germline V gene has CDR1 LNHNV and CDR2 YYDKDF (reference sequence). Trimming left V 3 bases short and J 6 bases short, with 11 bases between. CDR3 loop: CATSSRRGAEAFF. The DNA for the CDR3 is TGTGCCACCAGCAGCCGGCGGGGAGCTGAAGCTTTCTTT.

The chain links TRBV2 to TRBJ2-2, with D perhaps TRBD2 (6 bases). The length of the CDR3 is 14 residues. Germline lookup yields CDR1 SNHLY and CDR2 FYNNEI. V lost 7 bases to trimming and J lost 4 bases, with 13 bases between them. CDR3 loop: CASTPRGGTGELFF. In DNA, the CDR3 is TGTGCCAGCACCCCGCGGGGTGGCACCGGGGAGCTGTTTTTT.

The V gene is TRBV2, the J gene TRBJ2-5; 10 nucleotides match TRBD2. The CDR3 has 17 amino acids. V dropped 2 bases and J dropped 0; count of bases not matched to a gene: 6. CDR1 SNHLY and CDR2 FYNNEI come from the germline V gene. DNA of the CDR3: TGTGCCAGCAGTGAAAGACTAGCGGGCCAGTACCAAGAGACCCAGTACTTC. It encodes CASSERLAGQYQETQYF. The variable domain in full, completed from reference TRBV2 and TRBJ2-5, reads EPEVTQTPSHQVTQMGQEVILRCVPISNHLYFYWYRQILGQKVEFLVSFYNNEISEKSEIFDDQFSVERPDGSNFTLKIRSTKLEDSAMYFCASSERLAGQYQETQYFGPGTRLLVL.

The rearrangement joins TRBV5-3 to TRBJ2-5; D is perhaps TRBD2 (6 bases). TRBV5-3 falls under the ORF class, with uncertain function. This CDR3 region has 15 residues. With 4 bases removed from V and 2 bases from J, the gap between germline ends came to 15 bases. The CDR3 loop is CARSPPSTRQETQYF. In DNA, the CDR3 is TGTGCCAGAAGCCCTCCTTCGACTAGGCAAGAGACCCAGTACTTC.

The CDR3 here is CAWVRHYEQYF. The CDR3 DNA follows: TGTGCCTGGGTCAGACACTACGAGCAGTACTTC. The rearrangement joins TRBV30 to TRBJ2-7; D remains ambiguous. The CDR3 covers 11 residues. Germline V gives CDR1 GTSNPN, CDR2 SVGIG (reference sequence). V lost 5 bases and J 3 bases, leaving 8 bases between the germline ends. Full variable domain (remainder filled in from reference TRBV30 and TRBJ2-7): SQTIHQWPATLVQPVGSPLSLECTVEGTSNPNLYWYRQAAGRGLQLLFYSVGIGQISSEVPQNLSASRPQDRQFILSSKKLLLSDSGFYLCAWVRHYEQYFGPGTRLTVT.

This clone appeared a few times. J is TRBJ2-5 and V is TRBV6-5, with D possibly TRBD2 on 6 matching bases. The CDR3 is 14 amino acids. Germline loops: CDR1 MNHEY, CDR2 SVGAGI. Between the trimmed V and J ends, which lost 2 bases and 4 bases, there was a span of 11 bases. CDR3 residues: CASSYGQGGETQYF. CDR3 coding DNA: TGTGCCAGCAGTTACGGTCAGGGAGGAGAGACCCAGTACTTC.

The chain employs TRBV28 and TRBJ1-1; D gene unclear. V shed 1 base and J shed 4 bases, with 10 bases lying between them. The CDR3 contains 14 residues. CDR1 MDHEN and CDR2 SYDVKM come from the germline V gene. For the CDR3, the DNA is TGTGCCAGCAGTTTATTGGAGTCGAGCACTGAAGCTTTCTTT. The encoded protein is CASSLLESSTEAFF.

This rearrangement joins TRBV5-6 to TRBJ1-4, with TRBD1 matching 8 bases. CDR1 is SGHDT, CDR2 YYEEEE, per germline. The CDR3 contains 13 residues. The V and J ends lost 4 bases and 7 bases, in that order; junction bases with no gene match: 3. The chain's CDR3 is CASSLTGAEKLFF. The CDR3 DNA reads TGTGCCAGCAGCCTGACAGGGGCTGAAAAACTGTTTTTT. The full variable domain, completed using reference TRBV5-6 and TRBJ1-4, is DAGVTQSPTHLIKTRGQQVTLRCSPKSGHDTVSWYQQALGQGPQFIFQYYEEEERQRGNFPDRFSGHQFPNYSSELNVNALLLGDSALYLCASSLTGAEKLFFGSGTQLSVL.

This chain uses TRBV19 with TRBJ1-4; possible D gene TRBD1, 6 bases. CDR3 length: 15 residues. The V gene lost 7 bases and the J gene lost 3 bases, with 15 bases spanning the gap. Germline CDR1 LNHDA, CDR2 SQIVND (reference sequence). CDR3 DNA sequence: TGTGCCAGTAAAGCTTACAGGGCAGCTAATGAAAAACTGTTTTTT. Translated, it gives CASKAYRAANEKLFF. Combining the CDR3 with reference TRBV19 and TRBJ1-4 gives the whole variable domain DGGITQSPKYLFRKEGQNVTLSCEQNLNHDAMYWYRQDPGQGLRLIYYSQIVNDFQKGDIAEGYSVSREKKESFPLTVTSAQKNPTAFYLCASKAYRAANEKLFFGSGTQLSVL.

CDR3 nucleotides: TGTGCCAGCAGTCAAGAGGCAGCCAATCAGCCCCAGCATTTT. Residues: CASSQEAANQPQHF. The rearrangement joins TRBV6-4 to TRBJ1-5; D ambiguous. Germline assignment: CDR1 MRHNA and CDR2 SNTAGT. This CDR3 has 14 amino acids. V lost 5 bases and J 3 bases, leaving 11 bases between the germline ends.